A single sample is the source of the 21 T cell receptor beta chains below, sequenced in a study of cytomegalovirus exposure and HLA in healthy donors. PCR involved 60 Vbeta and 13 Jbeta primers. Sequencing used immunoSEQ multiplex PCR; TCRdb keeps in-frame clones, though not all of them. The sample carries 150,000 or so clones, about 76% recorded once. Sequences were obtained from PBMCs. The receptors originated from a man between 25 and 39 years old in good health and CMV-seropositive.

The chain joins TRBV5-1 to TRBJ2-3; weak D call: TRBD1 (5 bases). V was clipped by 0 bases and J by 6 bases, with 11 bases between them. The CDR3 totals 14 residues. Germline CDR1 SGHRS, CDR2 YFSETQ. CDR3 DNA: TGCGCCAGCAGCTTGGAACAGGATCGGGATACGCAGTATTTT. Translation gives CASSLEQDRDTQYF. Looking up the rest from reference TRBV5-1 and TRBJ2-3 gives the full variable domain: KAGVTQTPRYLIKTRGQQVTLSCSPISGHRSVSWYQQTPGQGLQFLFEYFSETQRNKGNFPGRFSGRQFSNSRSEMNVSTLELGDSALYLCASSLEQDRDTQYFGPGTRLTVL.

The chain combines TRBV19 with TRBJ1-1, with D possibly matching TRBD1 (5 bases). The CDR3 extends over 13 amino acids. Germline-derived CDR1 and CDR2 are LNHDA and SQIVND (reference sequence). The V end lost 7 bases, the J end lost 4 bases, and 13 bases lay between the germline ends. The CDR3 spells CASIRGPGTEAFF. The CDR3 bases are TGTGCCAGTATTAGGGGCCCGGGCACTGAAGCTTTCTTT.

This CDR3 is CASSSYTDTQYF. In DNA, the CDR3 is TGTGCCAGCAGCTCCTACACAGATACGCAGTATTTT. The chain recombines TRBV7-2 with TRBJ2-3; D remains unclear. Trimming took 4 bases from V and 2 from J, leaving 4 bases between them. Germline assignment: CDR1 SGHTA and CDR2 FQGNSA. The CDR3 totals 12 residues.

The chain is built from TRBV9 and TRBJ2-3; TRBD2 matches 14 bases. Germline-derived CDR1 and CDR2 are SGDLS and YYNGEE. The junction had 5 bases not matched to a gene; V was cut back by 3 bases and J by 5 bases. This CDR3 is built from 16 residues. The CDR3 nucleotides read TGTGCCAGCAGCGCAGGAGGACTAGCGGGGGGAGATACGCAGTATTTT. Protein product: CASSAGGLAGGDTQYF.

The V call is TRBV7-7, the J call TRBJ2-5; 12 positions match TRBD2. The germline V gene has CDR1 SSHAT and CDR2 FNYEAQ (reference sequence). V was pared by 1 base and J by 5 bases, with 8 bases of the junction left unmatched. The CDR3 length is 17 residues. In nucleotides, the CDR3 is TGTGCCAGCAGCTTAGGCCTAGCGGGGGGGCCGCGGGAGACCCAGTACTTC. Protein sequence: CASSLGLAGGPRETQYF.

The chain has TRBV4-1 and TRBJ1-2, with D perhaps matching TRBD1 (6 bases). The CDR3 loop spans 16 amino acids. Looked up from germline, CDR1 is MGHRA and CDR2 is YSYEKL. Trimming pared 1 base from V and 1 base from J, leaving 13 bases between. Written as DNA, the CDR3 is TGCGCCAGCAGCCAAGGGGGCGGGGGGCTTAACTATGGCTACACCTTC. Amino acid sequence: CASSQGGGGLNYGYTF.

V usage is TRBV6-5 and J usage is TRBJ2-7; TRBD1 matches 7 bases. CDR3 length: 13 amino acids. Germline V gene data show CDR1 as MNHEY and CDR2 as SVGAGI. V was pared by 10 bases and J by 2 bases, with 8 bases of the junction left unmatched. As DNA, the CDR3 is TGTGCCACCACCGGGACAGAGGCCTACGAGCAGTACTTC. It specifies CATTGTEAYEQYF.

A note on this clone: A junction boundary mismatches the germline segment, possibly from a read error. The V call is TRBV25-1, the J call TRBJ1-2; no firm D call. Germline V lookup: CDR1 MGHDK, CDR2 SYGVNS. The CDR3 has 13 amino acids. This CDR3 reads CASSEYYHYGHTF. CDR3 DNA: TGTGCCAGCAGTGAATATTACCACTATGGCCACACCTTC.

The V call is TRBV5-4, the J call TRBJ1-3; 8 nucleotides align to TRBD1. Germline-derived CDR1 and CDR2 are SGHNT and YYREEE (reference sequence). CDR3 size: 15 residues. The V segment lost 5 bases and the J segment 0 bases; nucleotides outside the gene matches: 4. CDR3 bases: TGTGCCAGCAGTCCTGACAGGGGCTCTGGAAACACCATATATTTT. The encoded protein is CASSPDRGSGNTIYF.

V gene TRBV11-2 combines with J gene TRBJ1-2, with D unresolved. Trimming left V 0 bases short and J 12 bases short, with 14 bases between. This CDR3 region has 13 residues. The germline gives CDR1 SGHAT, CDR2 FQNNGV. DNA for the CDR3: TGTGCCAGCAGCTTAGATCAGCGGACGGGCCACACCTTC. Translated, it gives CASSLDQRTGHTF. The full variable domain, completed using reference TRBV11-2 and TRBJ1-2, is EAGVAQSPRYKIIEKRQSVAFWCNPISGHATLYWYQQILGQGPKLLIQFQNNGVVDDSQLPKDRFSAERLKGVDSTLKIQPAKLEDSAVYLCASSLDQRTGHTFGSGTRLTVV.

The V and J genes are TRBV7-2 and TRBJ1-1; TRBD1 matches 8 bases. The V segment lost 4 bases and the J segment 1 base; nucleotides outside the gene matches: 5. This CDR3 is 15 amino acids long. Germline CDR1 SGHTA, CDR2 FQGNSA. The DNA of the CDR3 is TGTGCCAGCAGCTATGACAGGGGCGAGAACACTGAAGCTTTCTTT. Translation gives CASSYDRGENTEAFF.

The genes are TRBV14 and TRBJ2-6, with unresolved D. Per the germline V gene, CDR1 is SGHDN and CDR2 is FVKESK. The CDR3 runs 14 residues. V lost 3 bases and J lost 4, with 7 bases in between. The chain's CDR3 is CASSQSAGANVLTF. CDR3 bases: TGTGCCAGCAGCCAGAGTGCAGGGGCCAACGTCCTGACTTTC.

The genes are TRBV15 and TRBJ1-5, with 7 bases that match TRBD1. Germline trimming cut 8 bases from V and 1 base from J; bases unmatched to any gene: 2. The germline V gene has CDR1 LNHNV and CDR2 YYDKDF (reference sequence). The CDR3 spans 13 residues. This CDR3 is CATSGGSNQPQHF. CDR3 nucleotide sequence: TGTGCCACCTCAGGGGGGAGCAATCAGCCCCAGCATTTT.

The chain carries TRBV4-2 and TRBJ2-1; TRBD2 matches at 8 bases. Germline CDR1 LGHNA, CDR2 YNFKEQ. With V trimmed by 0 bases and J by 12 bases, 10 bases remained unmatched. The CDR3 runs 15 residues. The CDR3 sequence is CASSQDRGAGRVQFF. In DNA, the CDR3 is TGTGCCAGCAGCCAAGACAGGGGAGCCGGGAGGGTGCAGTTCTTC.

This clone was recorded only once. The chain links TRBV29-1 to TRBJ2-7; no clear D. Germline CDR1 and CDR2: SQVTM and ANQGSEA. Trimming stripped 6 bases from V and 2 bases from J, with 14 bases between. The CDR3 loop spans 13 amino acids. In DNA, the CDR3 is TGCAGCGTACGACTGTACCTCCCCTACGAGCAGTACTTC. Its protein is CSVRLYLPYEQYF.

The rearrangement uses TRBV9 and TRBJ2-2; the match to TRBD2 covers 12 bases. The J segment lost 1 base and the V segment lost 6 bases, leaving 10 bases of the junction unmatched. Germline CDR1 SGDLS, CDR2 YYNGEE. The CDR3 runs 18 residues. The CDR3, as DNA: TGTGCCAGCAAGAAGCCTAGCGGGGGGGCCTGGAACACCGGGGAGCTGTTTTTT. Its translation: CASKKPSGGAWNTGELFF.

J is TRBJ2-1 and V is TRBV10-1; 8 bases match TRBD1. The germline CDR1 and CDR2 sequences are WNHNN and SYGVQD (reference sequence). With V trimmed by 5 bases and J by 0 bases, 15 bases remained unmatched. This CDR3 is built from 19 residues. CDR3 sequence reads: CASSPGTGVELVSYNEQFF. CDR3 nucleotide sequence: TGCGCCAGCAGTCCCGGGACAGGAGTTGAACTTGTCTCCTACAATGAGCAGTTCTTC.

The chain combines TRBV19 with TRBJ2-7; 9 bases line up with TRBD1. In germline, CDR1 is LNHDA, CDR2 SQIVND (reference sequence). The trim removed 4 bases at V and 6 bases at J, leaving 10 bases unmatched. The CDR3 has 15 residues. The CDR3 reads CASSTPGQGLVEQYF. The CDR3 nucleotides are TGTGCCAGTAGTACACCGGGACAGGGATTAGTCGAGCAGTACTTC. Looking up the rest from reference TRBV19 and TRBJ2-7 gives the full variable domain: DGGITQSPKYLFRKEGQNVTLSCEQNLNHDAMYWYRQDPGQGLRLIYYSQIVNDFQKGDIAEGYSVSREKKESFPLTVTSAQKNPTAFYLCASSTPGQGLVEQYFGPGTRLTVT.

The chain links TRBV7-8 to TRBJ1-6, with D possibly TRBD1 on 5 matching bases. The CDR3 runs 14 residues. V shed 10 bases and J shed 8 bases, with 18 bases lying between them. The germline CDR1 and CDR2 sequences are SGHVS and FQNEAQ. The CDR3 DNA reads as TGTGCCACCTGGGAGGGGAGTCCGGATTCACCCCTCCACTTT. Protein product: CATWEGSPDSPLHF. The variable domain in full, with the rest retrieved from reference TRBV7-8 and TRBJ1-6, is GAGVSQSPRYKVAKRGQDVALRCDPISGHVSLFWYQQALGQGPEFLTYFQNEAQLDKSGLPSDRFFAERPEGSVSTLKIQRTQQEDSAVYLCATWEGSPDSPLHFGNGTRLTVT.

V gene TRBV6-4 combines with J gene TRBJ1-1, with TRBD1 identical over 11 bases. The CDR3 consists of 15 residues. The germline V gene encodes CDR1 MRHNA and CDR2 SNTAGT. V lost 0 bases, J lost 4 bases, and 1 base stayed unmatched. CDR3 sequence: CASSDSGTGGTEAFF. The CDR3 coding sequence is TGTGCCAGCAGTGACTCTGGGACAGGGGGCACTGAAGCTTTCTTT.

The CDR3 DNA sequence: TGTGCCAGCAGCGTAGGGGCCCACCGTGAGCAGTTCTTC. Amino acid sequence: CASSVGAHREQFF. The chain couples TRBV9 to TRBJ2-1, with D uncertain. From germline, CDR1 is SGDLS and CDR2 YYNGEE. The ends were cut back, 0 bases at V and 9 bases at J, with 10 bases in the middle. CDR3 length: 13 amino acids.